One and the same sample provided the 3 T cell receptor beta chains below, sequenced in a study of tumor-infiltrating lymphocytes in primary liver carcinoma. From around 20-30 mg of unsorted bulk tissue, DNA and RNA were co-extracted together. Starting from 500 ng of total RNA, TCR beta cDNA was produced with a primer in the constant region. It was through three nested multiplex PCR rounds of slightly modified ARM-PCR that TCR beta libraries arose. With TRBV1-TRBV30 forward primers and a C-beta reverse primer, the first two PCR rounds were run for approximately 9 cycles each. A single record per CDR3 protein comes from TCRdb applying MiXCR to the multiplex PCR reads. The table records around 80,000 distinct CDR3 sequences, roughly 69% of them present only once. Sequencing used tumor-adjacent normal liver tissue. Receptor source: a man aged 35-49 years with primary liver carcinoma and hepatitis B virus infection.

Comments on this clonotype: Because the CDR3 is missing its conserved closing phenylalanine or tryptophan, this is likely a read error. The V gene is TRBV5-5, the J gene TRBJ2-7; D not certain. Deletions cut 5 bases from V and 2 bases from J, with 11 bases between. Germline-derived CDR1 and CDR2 are SGHKS and YYEKEE (reference sequence). The CDR3 totals 13 residues. DNA for the CDR3: TGTGCCAGCAGTTTTGACATCACCTACGAGCAGTACTAC. Its translation is CASSFDITYEQYY.

This clonotype has just a few counts. Mismatch with germline at one junction end may stem from a read error. The chain carries TRBV29-1 and TRBJ2-1; possible D gene TRBD1, 7 bases. CDR3 size: 12 residues. The V gene's germline CDR1 is SQVTM and CDR2 ANQGSEA. The CDR3 coding sequence is TGCAGCATCCGACAGGGAGGAAATGAGCGGTTCTTC. Residues: CSIRQGGNERFF.

With respect to this clonotype: The missing conserved phenylalanine or tryptophan at the end of this CDR3 makes a read error likely. The chain combines TRBV4-2 with TRBJ2-1, with 10 bases lining up with TRBD1. There are 16 residues in the CDR3. Per germline, CDR1 LGHNA and CDR2 YNFKEQ. CDR3 loop: CASSHAGGQGNNEQFL. CDR3 bases: TGTGCCAGCAGCCACGCCGGGGGACAGGGGAACAATGAACAGTTCTTA.